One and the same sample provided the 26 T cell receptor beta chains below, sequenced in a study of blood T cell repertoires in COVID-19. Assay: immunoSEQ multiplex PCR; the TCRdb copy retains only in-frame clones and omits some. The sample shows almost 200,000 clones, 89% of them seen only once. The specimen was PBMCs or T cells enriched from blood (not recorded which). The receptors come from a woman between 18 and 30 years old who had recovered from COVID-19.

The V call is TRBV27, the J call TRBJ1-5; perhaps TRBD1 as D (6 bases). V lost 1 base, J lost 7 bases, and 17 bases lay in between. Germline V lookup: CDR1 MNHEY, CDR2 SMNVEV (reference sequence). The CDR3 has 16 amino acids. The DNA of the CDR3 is TGTGCCAGCAGTTTATGGGCAGGGGACGCAAACCAGCCCCAGCATTTT. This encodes CASSLWAGDANQPQHF.

CDR3 sequence (DNA): TGTGCCAGCAGCTCGGAACAGGGGTACCAAGAGACCCAGTACTTC. Its protein product is CASSSEQGYQETQYF. V gene TRBV5-4 combines with J gene TRBJ2-5; 7 positions agree with TRBD1. CDR1 is SGHNT and CDR2 is YYREEE in the germline V gene (reference sequence). V shed 3 bases and J 0 bases; nucleotides not matched to a gene: 5. This CDR3 contains 15 residues. Variable domain in full (rest from reference TRBV5-4 and TRBJ2-5): ETGVTQSPTHLIKTRGQQVTLRCSSQSGHNTVSWYQQALGQGPQFIFQYYREEENGRGNFPPRFSGLQFPNYSSELNVNALELDDSALYLCASSSEQGYQETQYFGPGTRLLVL.

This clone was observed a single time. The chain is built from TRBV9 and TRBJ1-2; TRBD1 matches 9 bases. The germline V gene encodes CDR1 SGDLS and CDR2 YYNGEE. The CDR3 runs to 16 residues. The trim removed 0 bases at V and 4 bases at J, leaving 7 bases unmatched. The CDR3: CASSVVGQGTSYGYTF. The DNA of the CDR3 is TGTGCCAGCAGCGTAGTAGGACAGGGGACTTCCTATGGCTACACCTTC.

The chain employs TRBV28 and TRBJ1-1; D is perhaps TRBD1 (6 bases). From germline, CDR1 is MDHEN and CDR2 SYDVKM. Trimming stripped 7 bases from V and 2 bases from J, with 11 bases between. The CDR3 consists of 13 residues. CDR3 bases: TGTGCCAGCACGGGGGGCGGAAACACTGAAGCTTTCTTT. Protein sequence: CASTGGGNTEAFF.

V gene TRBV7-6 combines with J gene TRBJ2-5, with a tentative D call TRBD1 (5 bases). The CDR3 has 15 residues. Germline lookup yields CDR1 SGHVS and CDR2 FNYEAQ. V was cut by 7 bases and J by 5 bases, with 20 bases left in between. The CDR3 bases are TGTGCCAGCATCCAAGGGCGGAAGGGGCCGGAGACCCAGTACTTC. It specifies CASIQGRKGPETQYF.

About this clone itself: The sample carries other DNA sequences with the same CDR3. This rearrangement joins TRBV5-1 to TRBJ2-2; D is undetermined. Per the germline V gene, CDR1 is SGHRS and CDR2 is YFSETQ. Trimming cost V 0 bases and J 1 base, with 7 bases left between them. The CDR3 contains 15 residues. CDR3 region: CASSLGPGNTGELFF. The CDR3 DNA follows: TGCGCCAGCAGCTTGGGTCCCGGGAACACCGGGGAGCTGTTTTTT.

The CDR3 bases are TGTGCCAGCTCTCCGGGCAGGGAAGAAAACACCATATATTTT. Encoded protein: CASSPGREENTIYF. The chain employs TRBV6-5 and TRBJ1-3; D perhaps matches TRBD1 (5 bases). The CDR3 sequence is 14 residues long. Deletions cut 8 bases from V and 6 bases from J, with 17 bases between. The germline V gene has CDR1 MNHEY and CDR2 SVGAGI.

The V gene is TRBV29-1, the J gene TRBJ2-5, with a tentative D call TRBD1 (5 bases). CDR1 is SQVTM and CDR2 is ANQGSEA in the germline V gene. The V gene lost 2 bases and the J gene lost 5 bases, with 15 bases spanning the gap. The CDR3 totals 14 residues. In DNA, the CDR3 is TGCAGCGTTGAATTGGTGTTAGGGGCGGAGACCCAGTACTTC. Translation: CSVELVLGAETQYF.

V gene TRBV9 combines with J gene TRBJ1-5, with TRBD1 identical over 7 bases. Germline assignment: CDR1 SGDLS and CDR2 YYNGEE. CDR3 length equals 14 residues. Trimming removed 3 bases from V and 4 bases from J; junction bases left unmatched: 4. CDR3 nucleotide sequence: TGTGCCAGCAGCGCCTGGGACAGAAATCAGCCCCAGCATTTT. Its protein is CASSAWDRNQPQHF. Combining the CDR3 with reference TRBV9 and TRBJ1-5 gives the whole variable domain DSGVTQTPKHLITATGQRVTLRCSPRSGDLSVYWYQQSLDQGLQFLIQYYNGEERAKGNILERFSAQQFPDLHSELNLSSLELGDSALYFCASSAWDRNQPQHFGDGTRLSIL.

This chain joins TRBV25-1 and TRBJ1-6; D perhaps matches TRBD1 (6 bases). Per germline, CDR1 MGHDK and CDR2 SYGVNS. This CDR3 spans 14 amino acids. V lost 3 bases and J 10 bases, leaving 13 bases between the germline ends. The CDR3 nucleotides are TGTGCCAGCAGTGACTCAGGGGACCCATCACCCCTCCACTTT. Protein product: CASSDSGDPSPLHF.

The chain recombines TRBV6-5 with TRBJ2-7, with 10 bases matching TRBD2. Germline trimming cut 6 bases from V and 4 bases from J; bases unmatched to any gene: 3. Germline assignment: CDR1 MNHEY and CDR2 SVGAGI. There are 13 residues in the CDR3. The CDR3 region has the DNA TGTGCCAGCAGGGGACTAGCGAAGTACGAGCAGTACTTC. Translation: CASRGLAKYEQYF.

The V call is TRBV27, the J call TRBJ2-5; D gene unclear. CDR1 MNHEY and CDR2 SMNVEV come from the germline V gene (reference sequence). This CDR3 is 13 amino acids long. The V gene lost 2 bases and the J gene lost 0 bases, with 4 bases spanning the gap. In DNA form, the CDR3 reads TGTGCCAGCAGTTTACCCGACCAAGAGACCCAGTACTTC. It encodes CASSLPDQETQYF.

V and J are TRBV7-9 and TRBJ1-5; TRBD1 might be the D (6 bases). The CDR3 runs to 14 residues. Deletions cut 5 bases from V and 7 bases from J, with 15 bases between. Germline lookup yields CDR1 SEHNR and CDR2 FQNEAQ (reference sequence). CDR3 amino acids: CASSLEGGRQPQHF. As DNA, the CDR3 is TGTGCCAGCAGCCTAGAGGGGGGGAGGCAGCCCCAGCATTTT.

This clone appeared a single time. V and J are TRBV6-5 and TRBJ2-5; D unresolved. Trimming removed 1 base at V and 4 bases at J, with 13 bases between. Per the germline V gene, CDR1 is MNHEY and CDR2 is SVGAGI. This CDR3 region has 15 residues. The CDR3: CASSYWQYLGETQYF. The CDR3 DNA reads TGTGCCAGCAGTTACTGGCAGTATCTTGGAGAGACCCAGTACTTC.

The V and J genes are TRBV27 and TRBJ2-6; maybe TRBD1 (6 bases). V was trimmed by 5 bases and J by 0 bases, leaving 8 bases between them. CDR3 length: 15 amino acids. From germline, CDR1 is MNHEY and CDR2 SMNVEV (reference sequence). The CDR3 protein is CASSMTGSGANVLTF. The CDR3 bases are TGTGCCAGCAGTATGACAGGCTCTGGGGCCAACGTCCTGACTTTC.

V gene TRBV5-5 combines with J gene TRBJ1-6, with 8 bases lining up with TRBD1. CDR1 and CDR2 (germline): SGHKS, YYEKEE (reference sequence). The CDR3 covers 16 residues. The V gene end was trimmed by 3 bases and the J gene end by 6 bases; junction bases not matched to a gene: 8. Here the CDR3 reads CASSSRTGPLNSPLHF. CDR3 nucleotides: TGTGCCAGCAGCTCGAGGACAGGGCCACTTAATTCACCCCTCCACTTT.

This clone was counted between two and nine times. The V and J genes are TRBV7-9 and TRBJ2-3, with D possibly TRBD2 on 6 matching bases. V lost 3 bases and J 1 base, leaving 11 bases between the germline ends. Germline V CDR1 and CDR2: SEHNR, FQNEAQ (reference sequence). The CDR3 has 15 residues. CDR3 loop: CASSFTGGGTDTQYF. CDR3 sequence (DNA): TGTGCCAGCAGCTTCACGGGCGGGGGCACAGATACGCAGTATTTT.

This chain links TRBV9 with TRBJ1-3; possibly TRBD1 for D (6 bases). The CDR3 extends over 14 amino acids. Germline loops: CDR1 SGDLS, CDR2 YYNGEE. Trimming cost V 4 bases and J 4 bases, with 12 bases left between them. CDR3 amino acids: CASSPQQGGNTIYF. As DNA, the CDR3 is TGTGCCAGCAGCCCTCAACAGGGAGGAAACACCATATATTTT. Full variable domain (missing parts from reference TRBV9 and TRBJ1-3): DSGVTQTPKHLITATGQRVTLRCSPRSGDLSVYWYQQSLDQGLQFLIQYYNGEERAKGNILERFSAQQFPDLHSELNLSSLELGDSALYFCASSPQQGGNTIYFGEGSWLTVV.

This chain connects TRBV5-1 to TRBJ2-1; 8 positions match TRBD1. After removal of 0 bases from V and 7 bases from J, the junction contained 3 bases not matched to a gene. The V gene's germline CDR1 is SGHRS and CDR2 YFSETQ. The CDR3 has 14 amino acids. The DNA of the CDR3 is TGCGCCAGCAGCTTGGACAGGGGGAGGAATGAGCAGTTCTTC. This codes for CASSLDRGRNEQFF.

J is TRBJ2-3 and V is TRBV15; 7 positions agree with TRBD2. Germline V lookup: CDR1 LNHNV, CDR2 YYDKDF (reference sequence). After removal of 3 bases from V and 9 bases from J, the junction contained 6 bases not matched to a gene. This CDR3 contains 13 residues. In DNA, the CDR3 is TGTGCCACCAGCAGTCAGAACGGGGGGACGCAGTATTTT. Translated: CATSSQNGGTQYF.

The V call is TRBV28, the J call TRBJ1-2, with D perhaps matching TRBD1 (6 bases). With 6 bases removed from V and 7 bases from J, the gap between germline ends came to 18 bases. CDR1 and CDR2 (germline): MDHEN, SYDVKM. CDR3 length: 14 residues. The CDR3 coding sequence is TGTGCCAGCAGCATAACAGGGTCGGTAGGTGGCTACACCTTC. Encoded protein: CASSITGSVGGYTF.

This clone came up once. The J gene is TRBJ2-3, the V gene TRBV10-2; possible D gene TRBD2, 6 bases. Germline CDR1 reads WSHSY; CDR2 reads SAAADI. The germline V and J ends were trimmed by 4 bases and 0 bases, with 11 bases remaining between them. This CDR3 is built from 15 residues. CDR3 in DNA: TGCGCCAGCAGTGTTAACGGGGGAAGCACAGATACGCAGTATTTT. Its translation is CASSVNGGSTDTQYF.

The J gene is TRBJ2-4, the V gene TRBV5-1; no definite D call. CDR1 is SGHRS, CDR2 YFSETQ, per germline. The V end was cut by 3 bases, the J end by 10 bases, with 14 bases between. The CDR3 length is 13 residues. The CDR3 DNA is TGCGCCAGCAGCTCTCAGTCCCCAGATATTCAGTACTTC. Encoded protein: CASSSQSPDIQYF.

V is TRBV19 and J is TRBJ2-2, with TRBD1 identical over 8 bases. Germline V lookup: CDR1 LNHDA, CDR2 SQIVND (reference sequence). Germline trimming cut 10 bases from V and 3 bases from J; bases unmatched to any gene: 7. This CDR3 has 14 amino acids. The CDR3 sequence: CATAGQGDTGELFF. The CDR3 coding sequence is TGTGCCACCGCCGGACAGGGTGACACCGGGGAGCTGTTTTTT.

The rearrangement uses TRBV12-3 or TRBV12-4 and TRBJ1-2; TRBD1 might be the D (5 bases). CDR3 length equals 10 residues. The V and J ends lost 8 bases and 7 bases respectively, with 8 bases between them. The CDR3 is CASFRAGYTF. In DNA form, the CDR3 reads TGTGCCAGCTTCAGGGCTGGCTACACCTTC.

In DNA, the CDR3 is TGTGCCAGCAGTTACCTCGGACAGGGTGGCAACACTGAAGCTTTCTTT. Its protein product is CASSYLGQGGNTEAFF. V usage is TRBV6-5 and J usage is TRBJ1-1; 8 positions match TRBD1. After removal of 2 bases from V and 2 bases from J, the junction contained 7 bases not matched to a gene. The germline CDR1 and CDR2 sequences are MNHEY and SVGAGI. The CDR3 is 16 residues long.